These 24 T cell receptor beta chains share one sample of origin, sequenced in a study of beta chain features in type 1 diabetes. The study reverse transcribed the entire isolated RNA, so it sequenced expressed TCRB transcripts. Clones were sequenced by immunoSEQ multiplex PCR, and TCRdb holds only the in-frame ones, with some missing. The sample lists approximately 400,000 clones, roughly 16% seen once, with more than 0.015% in the top ten. Sequencing was carried out using naive CD4+ T cells from blood. These receptors were obtained from a woman between 18 and 29 years old in good health.

This clone appeared once. The gene calls are TRBV7-2 and TRBJ2-3; 8 nucleotides agree with TRBD2. The V gene's germline CDR1 is SGHTA and CDR2 FQGNSA. Unmatched junction bases numbered 2, after V lost 4 bases and J lost 5 bases. This CDR3 is built from 13 residues. As DNA, the CDR3 is TGTGCCAGCAGCTCCCTAGCGGGAGATACGCAGTATTTT. Its protein product is CASSSLAGDTQYF. Looking up the rest from reference TRBV7-2 and TRBJ2-3 gives the full variable domain: GAGVSQSPSNKVTEKGKDVELRCDPISGHTALYWYRQSLGQGLEFLIYFQGNSAPDKSGLPSDRFSAERTGGSVSTLTIQRTQQEDSAVYLCASSSLAGDTQYFGPGTRLTVL.

This clone has just a few counts. CDR3 DNA: TGTGCCAGCAGGCCACCGGGACTAGCGGACACCGGGGAGCTGTTTTTT. This encodes CASRPPGLADTGELFF. The chain combines TRBV7-3 with TRBJ2-2; 11 nucleotides match TRBD2. CDR3 length: 16 amino acids. J was trimmed by 3 bases and V by 6 bases; bases with no gene match: 6. The germline V gene has CDR1 SGHTA and CDR2 FQGTGA.

This clone has only a few counts. The sample carries other DNA sequences with the same CDR3. The chain couples TRBV5-1 to TRBJ2-7; 8 positions match TRBD1. CDR1 is SGHRS and CDR2 is YFSETQ in the germline V gene. This CDR3 region has 13 residues. V gave up 4 bases and J gave up 3 bases; unmatched junction bases: 3. In DNA form, the CDR3 reads TGCGCCAGCAGCCGGACAGGGAGCTACGAGCAGTACTTC. Amino acid sequence: CASSRTGSYEQYF.

The chain has TRBV9 and TRBJ1-5; D is unresolved. Germline CDR1 is SGDLS and CDR2 is YYNGEE. The germline V and J ends were trimmed by 3 bases and 3 bases, with 10 bases remaining between them. The CDR3 is 14 amino acids. The CDR3 DNA is TGTGCCAGCAGCGGGCGGGTTGACAATCAGCCCCAGCATTTT. Encoded protein: CASSGRVDNQPQHF.

This clone showed up just a few times. The CDR3 loop reads CASSTGTDTQYF. The DNA for the CDR3 is TGTGCCAGCAGCACAGGCACAGATACGCAGTATTTT. This rearrangement joins TRBV7-3 to TRBJ2-3; D not certain. V shed 5 bases and J shed 1 base, with 4 bases lying between them. Germline CDR1 and CDR2: SGHTA and FQGTGA. This CDR3 spans 12 amino acids.

This clone has only a few counts. This CDR3 is also generated by other DNA sequences in the sample. This chain joins TRBV19 and TRBJ1-2, with 8 bases fitting TRBD1. This CDR3 is 13 amino acids long. V dropped 3 bases and J dropped 7; count of bases not matched to a gene: 4. In germline, CDR1 is LNHDA, CDR2 SQIVND (reference sequence). The CDR3 sequence: CASSIQGARGYTF. For the CDR3, the DNA is TGTGCCAGTAGTATTCAGGGGGCGCGTGGCTACACCTTC.

The rearrangement uses TRBV6-5 and TRBJ2-3; a weak D match, TRBD2 (6 bases). The V gene lost 6 bases and the J gene lost 2 bases, with 9 bases spanning the gap. There are 13 residues in the CDR3. Per germline, CDR1 MNHEY and CDR2 SVGAGI. Here the CDR3 reads CASRRDSTDTQYF. The CDR3 nucleotides read TGTGCCAGCAGGAGGGACTCCACAGATACGCAGTATTTT.

This clone was seen only a few times. The chain combines TRBV7-9 with TRBJ2-5; D perhaps matches TRBD1 (6 bases). In germline, CDR1 is SEHNR, CDR2 FQNEAQ (reference sequence). The CDR3 has 12 residues. Trimming removed 10 bases at V and 5 bases at J, with 14 bases between. The CDR3 region is CAMDSLGETQYF. The CDR3 DNA reads as TGTGCCATGGACAGTTTGGGGGAGACCCAGTACTTC.

The rearrangement links TRBV19 to TRBJ1-5; D is undetermined. Germline V gene sequence: CDR1 LNHDA, CDR2 SQIVND (reference sequence). V dropped 3 bases and J dropped 3 bases, with 9 bases sitting between them. The CDR3 loop spans 14 amino acids. This CDR3 reads CASSISRNNQPQHF. CDR3 nucleotide sequence: TGTGCCAGTAGTATTTCCAGAAACAATCAGCCCCAGCATTTT. Full variable domain (rest looked up from reference TRBV19 and TRBJ1-5): DGGITQSPKYLFRKEGQNVTLSCEQNLNHDAMYWYRQDPGQGLRLIYYSQIVNDFQKGDIAEGYSVSREKKESFPLTVTSAQKNPTAFYLCASSISRNNQPQHFGDGTRLSIL.

This clone was observed a handful of times. The V gene is TRBV9, the J gene TRBJ2-7, with D maybe TRBD1 (5 bases). The germline V gene has CDR1 SGDLS and CDR2 YYNGEE. This CDR3 is 13 amino acids long. V lost 0 bases and J 3 bases, leaving 7 bases between the germline ends. CDR3 DNA sequence: TGTGCCAGCAGCGTAGGGACACACTACGAGCAGTACTTC. Amino acid sequence: CASSVGTHYEQYF.

The chain couples TRBV28 to TRBJ2-5, with 10 bases fitting TRBD1. Germline V lookup: CDR1 MDHEN, CDR2 SYDVKM. The J segment lost 5 bases and the V segment lost 6 bases, leaving 12 bases of the junction unmatched. The CDR3 spans 16 residues. CDR3 amino acids: CASRSGTGDRWETQYF. CDR3 nucleotides: TGTGCCAGCAGATCCGGGACAGGGGACCGATGGGAGACCCAGTACTTC.

This sequence joins TRBV28 and TRBJ2-5; TRBD2 matches at 7 bases. Per germline, CDR1 MDHEN and CDR2 SYDVKM. V trimming: 6 bases; J trimming: 6 bases; junction bases outside the gene matches: 7. The CDR3 is made up of 13 amino acids. The CDR3 protein is CASRESGKQTQYF. CDR3 sequence (DNA): TGTGCCAGCAGGGAAAGCGGGAAGCAGACCCAGTACTTC.

This rearrangement joins TRBV19 to TRBJ2-5; 8 bases map to TRBD1. V gave up 8 bases and J gave up 2 bases; unmatched junction bases: 4. The CDR3 is made up of 13 amino acids. Germline V gene sequence: CDR1 LNHDA, CDR2 SQIVND (reference sequence). For the CDR3, the DNA is TGTGCCAGTCGAGACAGGGGACAAGAGACCCAGTACTTC. As protein: CASRDRGQETQYF. Supplemented by reference TRBV19 and TRBJ2-5, the full variable domain reads DGGITQSPKYLFRKEGQNVTLSCEQNLNHDAMYWYRQDPGQGLRLIYYSQIVNDFQKGDIAEGYSVSREKKESFPLTVTSAQKNPTAFYLCASRDRGQETQYFGPGTRLLVL.

The CDR3 nucleotides are TGTGCCAGCAGCTTGGTACAGATTAACTATGGCTACACCTTC. Translating it yields CASSLVQINYGYTF. The chain combines TRBV5-4 with TRBJ1-2, with D unresolved. Germline V lookup: CDR1 SGHNT, CDR2 YYREEE (reference sequence). V shed 0 bases and J shed 1 base, with 7 bases lying between them. The CDR3 extends over 14 amino acids.

The rearrangement joins TRBV30 to TRBJ1-2, with 8 bases aligning to TRBD1. Germline lookup yields CDR1 GTSNPN and CDR2 SVGIG (reference sequence). CDR3 length equals 13 residues. Trimming at V came to 2 bases and at J to 5 bases, leaving 4 bases not matched to a gene. Here the CDR3 DNA reads TGTGCCTGGAGTTTCGACAGGGGATATGGCTACACCTTC. Translating it yields CAWSFDRGYGYTF.

The V call is TRBV2, the J call TRBJ2-5; D remains ambiguous. The V and J ends lost 4 bases and 1 base respectively, with 7 bases between them. The CDR3 is made up of 13 amino acids. Germline-derived CDR1 and CDR2 are SNHLY and FYNNEI. The CDR3: CASSVQVQETQYF. CDR3 DNA: TGTGCCAGCAGTGTCCAGGTCCAAGAGACCCAGTACTTC. Using reference TRBV2 and TRBJ2-5 for the parts outside the CDR3, the full variable domain is EPEVTQTPSHQVTQMGQEVILRCVPISNHLYFYWYRQILGQKVEFLVSFYNNEISEKSEIFDDQFSVERPDGSNFTLKIRSTKLEDSAMYFCASSVQVQETQYFGPGTRLLVL.

This clone was recorded a few times. The chain employs TRBV28 and TRBJ2-1; D might be TRBD1 (6 bases). V lost 6 bases and J 5 bases, leaving 11 bases between the germline ends. The CDR3 consists of 13 residues. Germline assignment: CDR1 MDHEN and CDR2 SYDVKM. The CDR3 here is CASRQGGNNEQFF. CDR3 DNA: TGTGCCAGCAGACAGGGTGGTAACAATGAGCAGTTCTTC.

This chain links TRBV5-1 with TRBJ1-3, with D perhaps TRBD1 (6 bases). CDR1 is SGHRS and CDR2 is YFSETQ in the germline V gene. The CDR3 spans 14 residues. Trimming shortened V by 0 bases and J by 3 bases, and 7 bases separated the two germline ends. The CDR3 here is CASSLAGHGNTIYF. The CDR3 DNA sequence: TGCGCCAGCAGCTTGGCGGGACATGGAAACACCATATATTTT.

A few counts support this clone. The J gene is TRBJ2-4, the V gene TRBV27; 9 positions agree with TRBD1. Germline V gives CDR1 MNHEY, CDR2 SMNVEV (reference sequence). The CDR3 runs to 15 residues. J gave up 9 bases and V 4 bases, and 10 bases lay outside the gene matches. The CDR3 coding sequence is TGTGCCAGCAGTTCCCCCGGGACAGGGAAGGGCATTCAGTACTTC. It specifies CASSSPGTGKGIQYF.

J is TRBJ2-7 and V is TRBV7-2, with a tentative D call TRBD2 (6 bases). The CDR3 is made up of 17 amino acids. Germline V gives CDR1 SGHTA, CDR2 FQGNSA. Trimming shortened V by 5 bases and J by 2 bases, and 22 bases separated the two germline ends. The CDR3 sequence is CASSPPAGQKLAYEQYF. In DNA, the CDR3 is TGTGCCAGCAGCCCCCCCGCGGGGCAGAAGCTCGCCTACGAGCAGTACTTC. The full variable domain, with the rest looked up from reference TRBV7-2 and TRBJ2-7, is GAGVSQSPSNKVTEKGKDVELRCDPISGHTALYWYRQSLGQGLEFLIYFQGNSAPDKSGLPSDRFSAERTGGSVSTLTIQRTQQEDSAVYLCASSPPAGQKLAYEQYFGPGTRLTVT.

This clone was detected only a few times. The CDR3 region has the DNA TGTGCCAGCAGCTTGGTCGGAGGGAGTTCCTACGAGCAGTACTTC. Amino acid sequence: CASSLVGGSSYEQYF. The rearrangement links TRBV7-2 to TRBJ2-7; TRBD2 is a possible D gene (6 bases). This CDR3 is 15 amino acids long. Germline loops: CDR1 SGHTA, CDR2 FQGNSA. With 3 bases removed from V and 1 base from J, the gap between germline ends came to 13 bases.

The rearrangement joins TRBV5-1 to TRBJ2-1, with no clear D. In germline, CDR1 is SGHRS, CDR2 YFSETQ. The CDR3 is made up of 15 amino acids. Trimming took 0 bases from V and 3 from J, leaving 10 bases between them. CDR3 residues: CASSLALTRYNEQFF. CDR3 sequence (DNA): TGCGCCAGCAGCTTGGCGCTGACACGCTACAATGAGCAGTTCTTC.

The chain has TRBV2 and TRBJ2-2, with a weak D call TRBD1 (6 bases). This CDR3 region has 15 residues. Looked up from germline, CDR1 is SNHLY and CDR2 is FYNNEI. V lost 7 bases and J 4 bases, leaving 16 bases between the germline ends. CDR3 bases: TGTGCCAGCAATCCGAACAGGGTGGGCACCGGGGAGCTGTTTTTT. It translates to CASNPNRVGTGELFF.

This clone was picked up a small number of times. The rearrangement joins TRBV30 to TRBJ2-7; TRBD2 agrees at 9 bases. This CDR3 is 17 amino acids long. The germline V gene has CDR1 GTSNPN and CDR2 SVGIG (reference sequence). J was trimmed by 0 bases and V by 1 base; bases with no gene match: 10. CDR3 bases: TGTGCCTGGAGTGAGGGCCTACTAGCGGGCGACTCCTACGAGCAGTACTTC. Translated, it gives CAWSEGLLAGDSYEQYF.